Presented here are 25 T cell receptor beta chains from one specimen sequenced in a study of cytomegalovirus exposure and HLA in healthy donors. The PCR made use of 60 Vbeta and 13 Jbeta primers. The protocol was immunoSEQ multiplex PCR, while the TCRdb copy is restricted to in-frame clones and leaves out a portion. Of about 240,000 clones listed, over 75% are singletons. Sequences were obtained from PBMCs. These receptors were collected from a boy aged 5-17 years in good health and CMV-seronegative.

The chain links TRBV7-9 to TRBJ2-7; D possibly corresponds to TRBD1 (5 bases). This CDR3 has 16 residues. Trimming took off 7 bases at V and 2 bases at J, with 21 bases between the two ends. CDR1 is SEHNR and CDR2 is FQNEAQ in the germline V gene (reference sequence). CDR3 sequence reads: CASTFIFDSPTYEQYF. In nucleotides, the CDR3 is TGTGCCAGCACTTTCATCTTCGACAGCCCTACCTACGAGCAGTACTTC.

The chain couples TRBV30 to TRBJ1-5; 7 nucleotides agree with TRBD1. This CDR3 is 13 amino acids long. CDR1 is GTSNPN, CDR2 SVGIG, per germline (reference sequence). V was pared by 2 bases and J by 3 bases, with 1 base of the junction left unmatched. In nucleotides, the CDR3 is TGTGCCTGGAGTCAGGGGGACAATCAGCCCCAGCATTTT. Its translation: CAWSQGDNQPQHF.

The rearrangement joins TRBV6-1 to TRBJ1-2; 7 bases are a match to TRBD1. The ends lost 5 bases at V and 8 bases at J; junction bases unmatched: 8. The CDR3 runs to 13 residues. Germline CDR1 reads MNHNS; CDR2 reads SASEGT. The chain's CDR3 is CASSPDRVRGYTF. The DNA for the CDR3 is TGTGCCAGCAGTCCCGACAGGGTGAGGGGCTACACCTTC.

The V call is TRBV4-1, the J call TRBJ1-1, with 7 bases aligning to TRBD1. The ends lost 0 bases at V and 1 base at J; junction bases unmatched: 2. Per the germline V gene, CDR1 is MGHRA and CDR2 is YSYEKL. This CDR3 contains 15 residues. CDR3 protein: CASSQERTGNTEAFF. The CDR3 DNA reads TGCGCCAGCAGCCAAGAAAGGACAGGGAACACTGAAGCTTTCTTT.

The J gene is TRBJ2-2, the V gene TRBV28; no reliable D call. V lost 4 bases and J 6 bases, leaving 12 bases between the germline ends. The CDR3 covers 14 residues. The germline CDR1 and CDR2 sequences are MDHEN and SYDVKM. CDR3 residues: CASSYAAVPGELFF. As DNA, the CDR3 is TGTGCCAGCAGTTACGCTGCGGTTCCCGGGGAGCTGTTTTTT.

The chain joins TRBV19 to TRBJ1-3, with D hard to call. CDR3 length: 15 residues. Germline V CDR1 and CDR2: LNHDA, SQIVND (reference sequence). V was shortened by 4 bases and J by 1 base, with 11 bases between the two germline ends. The CDR3 DNA reads as TGTGCCAGTAGTACCCTAGACGGGTCTGGAAACACCATATATTTT. It translates to CASSTLDGSGNTIYF.

The chain combines TRBV6-4 with TRBJ2-1; maybe TRBD2 (5 bases). Germline CDR1 reads MRHNA; CDR2 reads SNTAGT. This CDR3 has 16 residues. The V and J ends lost 3 bases and 0 bases respectively, with 12 bases between them. The DNA of the CDR3 is TGTGCCAGCAGTGATTTTGGGGAGAGCTCCTACAATGAGCAGTTCTTC. This sequence encodes CASSDFGESSYNEQFF.

This chain's CDR3 is CASRQWTGGPLMGYTF. In nucleotides, the CDR3 is TGTGCCAGCAGGCAGTGGACAGGGGGCCCCCTTATGGGCTACACCTTC. The V and J genes are TRBV11-3 and TRBJ1-2, with 11 bases matching TRBD1. The CDR3 loop spans 16 amino acids. V shed 6 bases, J shed 8 bases, and the junction held 14 bases outside the gene matches. CDR1 is SGHNT, CDR2 YENEEA, per germline.

The chain recombines TRBV6-1 with TRBJ2-3; D ambiguous. The CDR3 extends over 13 amino acids. Germline CDR1 MNHNS, CDR2 SASEGT. The V end lost 5 bases, the J end lost 2 bases, and 8 bases lay between the germline ends. Here the CDR3 DNA reads TGTGCCAGCAGTCCCCCTTTCACAGATACGCAGTATTTT. Amino acids: CASSPPFTDTQYF.

The chain carries TRBV5-1 and TRBJ2-3; TRBD2 matches 8 bases. This CDR3 is 16 amino acids long. Trimming removed 2 bases from V and 0 bases from J; junction bases left unmatched: 5. Germline CDR1 reads SGHRS; CDR2 reads YFSETQ. The CDR3 is CASSLSASGSTDTQYF. DNA of the CDR3: TGCGCCAGCAGCTTATCGGCTAGCGGGAGCACAGATACGCAGTATTTT. The full variable domain, with the rest looked up from reference TRBV5-1 and TRBJ2-3, is KAGVTQTPRYLIKTRGQQVTLSCSPISGHRSVSWYQQTPGQGLQFLFEYFSETQRNKGNFPGRFSGRQFSNSRSEMNVSTLELGDSALYLCASSLSASGSTDTQYFGPGTRLTVL.

This clone appeared a few times. The chain carries TRBV7-3 and TRBJ1-1, with a tentative D call TRBD1 (6 bases). The germline V gene has CDR1 SGHTA and CDR2 FQGTGA. Trimming stripped 2 bases from V and 1 base from J, with 14 bases between. The CDR3 spans 16 residues. The CDR3 here is CASSLAPTGRNTEAFF. As DNA, the CDR3 is TGTGCCAGCAGCTTAGCTCCGACAGGCAGGAACACTGAAGCTTTCTTT. The whole variable domain, remainder taken from reference TRBV7-3 and TRBJ1-1, is GAGVSQTPSNKVTEKGKYVELRCDPISGHTALYWYRQSLGQGPEFLIYFQGTGAADDSGLPNDRFFAVRPEGSVSTLKIQRTERGDSAVYLCASSLAPTGRNTEAFFGQGTRLTVV.

The chain employs TRBV19 and TRBJ2-1; TRBD2 matches at 11 bases. The CDR3 is made up of 20 amino acids. Germline V gives CDR1 LNHDA, CDR2 SQIVND (reference sequence). The trim removed 1 base at V and 2 bases at J, leaving 13 bases unmatched. CDR3 region: CASSIAPPLSGLAAYNEQFF. CDR3 nucleotide sequence: TGTGCCAGTAGTATAGCCCCACCTCTCTCGGGACTAGCGGCCTACAATGAGCAGTTCTTC.

The rearrangement links TRBV30 to TRBJ2-5; D might be TRBD2 (5 bases). The CDR3 spans 12 residues. CDR1 is GTSNPN and CDR2 is SVGIG in the germline V gene (reference sequence). V was cut by 2 bases and J by 4 bases, with 8 bases left in between. CDR3 DNA sequence: TGTGCCTGGAGTAAAGGAGGAGAGACCCAGTACTTC. Translation gives CAWSKGGETQYF.

The J gene is TRBJ2-2, the V gene TRBV5-1; 10 bases line up with TRBD2. The germline V gene encodes CDR1 SGHRS and CDR2 YFSETQ. The V and J ends lost 5 bases and 6 bases, in that order; junction bases with no gene match: 7. The CDR3 is 15 amino acids. In nucleotides, the CDR3 is TGCGCCAGCAGTTTCCTAGCGGGAGTGGCCGGGGAGCTGTTTTTT. Translated, it gives CASSFLAGVAGELFF. The complete variable domain, with remaining parts taken from reference TRBV5-1 and TRBJ2-2, reads KAGVTQTPRYLIKTRGQQVTLSCSPISGHRSVSWYQQTPGQGLQFLFEYFSETQRNKGNFPGRFSGRQFSNSRSEMNVSTLELGDSALYLCASSFLAGVAGELFFGEGSRLTVL.

The V and J genes are TRBV5-1 and TRBJ2-3; D perhaps matches TRBD1 (6 bases). This CDR3 comprises 15 residues. V lost 5 bases to trimming and J lost 0 bases, with 13 bases between them. CDR1 and CDR2 from the germline V gene are SGHRS and YFSETQ. Written as DNA, the CDR3 is TGCGCCAGCAGATCAGGGGATTCTAGCACAGATACGCAGTATTTT. Translation gives CASRSGDSSTDTQYF.

The chain combines TRBV6-1 with TRBJ2-7; 9 nucleotides align to TRBD2. Germline CDR1 is MNHNS and CDR2 is SASEGT. V lost 6 bases and J lost 2; bases outside the gene matches: 5. This CDR3 comprises 14 residues. CDR3: CASRSVAGAYEQYF. The CDR3 region has the DNA TGTGCCAGCAGATCAGTAGCGGGAGCCTACGAGCAGTACTTC.

This clone is a singleton in its sample. Within the sample, other DNA sequences also encode this same CDR3. V usage is TRBV5-1 and J usage is TRBJ1-5; tentative D call: TRBD1 (5 bases). CDR1 is SGHRS, CDR2 YFSETQ, per germline. The V and J ends lost 0 bases and 0 bases respectively, with 7 bases between them. There are 15 residues in the CDR3. CDR3 DNA: TGCGCCAGCAGCTTGGGCCAGGGTAGCAATCAGCCCCAGCATTTT. It translates to CASSLGQGSNQPQHF.

This chain links TRBV5-1 with TRBJ1-2; 7 nucleotides agree with TRBD1. CDR3 length: 15 residues. V gave up 0 bases and J gave up 8 bases; unmatched junction bases: 10. Germline values: CDR1 SGHRS, CDR2 YFSETQ. The CDR3 DNA is TGCGCCAGCAGCTTGGATGGACAGGCTGAGGAGGGCTACACCTTC. Translated: CASSLDGQAEEGYTF.

This rearrangement joins TRBV6-1 to TRBJ2-2; a weak D match, TRBD1 (5 bases). The CDR3 runs to 13 residues. V gave up 1 base and J gave up 9 bases, with 9 bases separating them. CDR1 and CDR2 (germline): MNHNS, SASEGT. CDR3 residues: CASSEGQGRELFF. DNA of the CDR3: TGTGCCAGCAGTGAAGGGCAGGGCAGGGAGCTGTTTTTT.

The chain combines TRBV27 with TRBJ1-2, with TRBD1 matching over 7 bases. The CDR3 is made up of 14 amino acids. The V segment lost 5 bases and the J segment 6 bases; nucleotides outside the gene matches: 9. The V gene's germline CDR1 is MNHEY and CDR2 SMNVEV (reference sequence). CDR3: CASSPSTGLDGYTF. The CDR3 nucleotides read TGTGCCAGCAGTCCTTCGACAGGGTTGGATGGCTACACCTTC.

The chain has TRBV19 and TRBJ1-5; D perhaps matches TRBD1 (5 bases). The CDR3 is 16 residues long. Deletions cut 5 bases from V and 0 bases from J, with 14 bases between. The V gene's germline CDR1 is LNHDA and CDR2 SQIVND (reference sequence). CDR3 in amino acids: CASSPRRGTSNQPQHF. The CDR3 DNA follows: TGTGCCAGTAGTCCCCGGCGGGGCACTAGCAATCAGCCCCAGCATTTT.

This clone was counted only a few times. V and J are TRBV11-2 and TRBJ1-1; D call uncertain. Trimming took 0 bases from V and 1 from J, leaving 3 bases between them. Germline assignment: CDR1 SGHAT and CDR2 FQNNGV. This CDR3 has 13 amino acids. This chain's CDR3 is CASSLDGNTEAFF. CDR3 coding DNA: TGTGCCAGCAGCTTAGACGGGAACACTGAAGCTTTCTTT.

This clone has a single count. The rearrangement uses TRBV11-2 and TRBJ1-2; TRBD1 matches 10 bases. The V gene's germline CDR1 is SGHAT and CDR2 FQNNGV. There are 15 residues in the CDR3. V was clipped by 1 base and J by 6 bases; unmatched bases: 5. The CDR3 coding sequence is TGTGCCAGCAGCTTAGTACGGACAGGGGGAAATGGCTACACCTTC. As protein: CASSLVRTGGNGYTF.

CDR3 nucleotide sequence: TGTGCCAGCACAGGGGTCGGTAACTATGGCTACACCTTC. Translated: CASTGVGNYGYTF. The V gene is TRBV2, the J gene TRBJ1-2; the D gene is possibly TRBD1 (6 bases). Germline V CDR1 and CDR2: SNHLY, FYNNEI. The V gene lost 7 bases and the J gene lost 1 base, with 10 bases spanning the gap. CDR3 length: 13 residues. Looking up the rest from reference TRBV2 and TRBJ1-2 gives the full variable domain: EPEVTQTPSHQVTQMGQEVILRCVPISNHLYFYWYRQILGQKVEFLVSFYNNEISEKSEIFDDQFSVERPDGSNFTLKIRSTKLEDSAMYFCASTGVGNYGYTFGSGTRLTVV.

This clone was recorded only once. The rearrangement uses TRBV11-2 and TRBJ2-3; the match to TRBD2 covers 9 bases. Trimming cost V 5 bases and J 3 bases; bases outside gene matches: 3. Looked up from germline, CDR1 is SGHAT and CDR2 is FQNNGV. The CDR3 spans 14 residues. In DNA, the CDR3 is TGTGCCAGCAGCCTAGCGGGGAGTACAGATACGCAGTATTTT. Translated: CASSLAGSTDTQYF.